This T cell receptor (beta chain) was observed in a study of regulatory T cells in long-lasting Graves disease. This clonotype has at least ten counts. CDR3 length: 12 amino acids. Trimming pared 5 bases from V and 9 bases from J, leaving 14 bases between. Germline values: CDR1 SGHTA, CDR2 FQGNSA. TCR beta libraries were built with iRepertoire HTBI primers and Arm-PCR of CDR3 regions. TCRdb recomputed calls from the multiplex PCR reads with MiXCR, one row per CDR3 protein. This table has roughly 500,000 distinct CDR3 sequences, approximately 15% appearing once. Documented time point: newly diagnosed GD, antithyroid drugs for less than 3 months. Isolated PBMC RNA provided the starting material for the TCR library. In addition, the sample was reused for a study of T cells in Graves' hyperthyroidism and ophthalmopathy. In that study: Uncontrolled infection, other autoimmune disease, pregnancy or lactation barred patients from enrollment.

The chain recombines TRBV7-2 with TRBJ2-7, with D unclear. The sample consisted of peripheral blood mononuclear cells (PBMCs), taken at new diagnosis, from a patient treated with antithyroid drugs. The TCR sequence derives from a man aged 25-40 years with Graves disease. This chain's CDR3 is CASSQDQAAQYF. In nucleotides, the CDR3 is TGTGCCAGCAGCCAAGACCAGGCGGCGCAGTACTTC.